The rows below give T cell receptor beta chains drawn from one sample of a study of Tregs in tolerant kidney transplant recipients. The table came from immunoSEQ multiplex PCR; TCRdb's copy has only in-frame clones and leaves some out. In the table there are more than 90,000 clones, more than 85% of which are singletons. This material consisted of CD4+ T cells from blood (PBMCs), taken 12 months after the transplant. Receptors were obtained from a human patient who received a combined kidney and bone marrow transplant. Some T cells may have come from the graft donor. The CDR3 runs from the conserved cysteine through the conserved F or W. Fields, in order: V gene, J gene, CDR3 length, D gene, clone size, CDR3 protein, CDR3 DNA. D genes are given only for firm matches. Clone sizes are given selectively: once, few, many, or a class where the clone is expanded.

V: TRBV27; J: TRBJ1-2; length: 15; D: .; size: .; CDR3: CASSLGPGVDYGYTF; DNA: TGTGCCAGCAGTTTAGGTCCAGGGGTTGACTATGGCTACACCTTC
V: TRBV7-8; J: TRBJ1-2; length: 16; D: TRBD1; size: .; CDR3: CASSLRDRDHAYGYTF; DNA: TGTGCCAGCAGCTTAAGGGACAGGGATCATGCCTATGGCTACACCTTC
V: TRBV2; J: TRBJ2-3; length: 13; D: .; size: .; CDR3: CASSEQGADTQYF; DNA: TGTGCCAGCAGTGAACAGGGCGCAGATACGCAGTATTTT
V: TRBV30; J: TRBJ2-5; length: 12; D: .; size: .; CDR3: CAWGGGRETQYF; DNA: TGTGCCTGGGGTGGAGGGCGGGAGACCCAGTACTTC
V: TRBV6-8; J: TRBJ1-1; length: 13; D: .; size: .; CDR3: CASMPGVNTEAFF; DNA: TGTGCCAGCATGCCAGGGGTGAACACTGAAGCTTTCTTT
V: TRBV6-6; J: TRBJ1-5; length: 16; D: .; size: .; CDR3: CASSSTWSGGNQPQHF; DNA: TGTGCCAGCAGTTCGACGTGGAGCGGGGGCAATCAGCCCCAGCATTTT
V: TRBV11-2; J: TRBJ2-7; length: 12; D: .; size: .; CDR3: CASSFDSYEQYF; DNA: TGTGCCAGCAGCTTCGACAGCTACGAGCAGTACTTC
V: TRBV5-8; J: TRBJ2-1; length: 15; D: TRBD1; size: .; CDR3: CASSLTGVSGDEQFF; DNA: TGTGCCAGCAGCCTAACAGGGGTGAGCGGCGATGAGCAGTTCTTC
V: TRBV11-2; J: TRBJ2-3; length: 16; D: .; size: .; CDR3: CASSKRRDTFTDTQYF; DNA: TGTGCCAGCAGTAAACGACGGGACACCTTCACAGATACGCAGTATTTT
V: TRBV10-3; J: TRBJ2-1; length: 16; D: TRBD2; size: once; CDR3: CAISRRTSGGVNEQFF; DNA: TGTGCCATCAGTCGGAGGACTAGCGGGGGTGTAAATGAGCAGTTCTTC
V: TRBV30; J: TRBJ1-5; length: 16; D: .; size: medium-sized; CDR3: CAWSVRGPGGDQPQHF; DNA: TGTGCCTGGAGTGTACGAGGACCCGGAGGTGATCAGCCCCAGCATTTT
V: TRBV12-5; J: TRBJ1-1; length: 13; D: .; size: .; CDR3: CASGFLLSTEAFF; DNA: TGTGCTAGTGGTTTTCTCCTGAGCACTGAAGCTTTCTTT
V: TRBV2; J: TRBJ2-5; length: 12; D: .; size: once; CDR3: CASSWTEETQYF; DNA: TGTGCCAGCAGCTGGACAGAAGAGACCCAGTACTTC
V: TRBV7-6; J: TRBJ1-2; length: 14; D: .; size: .; CDR3: CASSLNMGDYGYTF; DNA: TGTGCCAGCAGCTTAAATATGGGCGACTATGGCTACACCTTC
V: TRBV11-3; J: TRBJ2-1; length: 15; D: .; size: .; CDR3: CASSAGSSSYNEQFF; DNA: TGTGCCAGCAGCGCCGGGTCGAGCTCCTACAATGAGCAGTTCTTC
V: TRBV5-4; J: TRBJ2-3; length: 16; D: TRBD2; size: .; CDR3: CASSLLAGGPGDTQYF; DNA: TGTGCCAGCAGCCTCCTAGCGGGGGGGCCGGGAGATACGCAGTATTTT
V: TRBV7-2; J: TRBJ2-4; length: 15; D: .; size: .; CDR3: CASSLSPDSKNIQYF; DNA: TGTGCCAGCAGCTTATCCCCTGACTCCAAAAACATTCAGTACTTC
V: TRBV6-5; J: TRBJ2-3; length: 13; D: .; size: once; CDR3: CASSRDITDTQYF; DNA: TGTGCCAGCAGCCGGGACATTACAGATACGCAGTATTTT
V: TRBV7-2; J: TRBJ2-7; length: 12; D: .; size: .; CDR3: CATGTSRNEQYF; DNA: TGTGCCACGGGAACTAGCAGGAACGAGCAGTACTTC
V: TRBV5-1; J: TRBJ2-7; length: 16; D: .; size: .; CDR3: CASSLSPAGHSYEQYF; DNA: TGCGCCAGCAGCTTGTCTCCAGCGGGACACTCCTACGAGCAGTACTTC
V: TRBV7-2; J: TRBJ2-1; length: 16; D: TRBD2; size: .; CDR3: CASSPRSGGDGNEQFF; DNA: TGTGCCAGCAGCCCAAGGAGCGGGGGGGATGGAAATGAGCAGTTCTTC
V: TRBV29-1; J: TRBJ1-1; length: 15; D: TRBD1; size: .; CDR3: CSVVTGGALVTEAFF; DNA: TGCAGCGTTGTGACAGGGGGCGCATTGGTCACTGAAGCTTTCTTT
V: TRBV13; J: TRBJ2-7; length: 14; D: TRBD2; size: .; CDR3: CASRRLATTYEQYF; DNA: TGTGCCAGCAGACGACTAGCGACAACCTACGAGCAGTACTTC
V: TRBV19; J: TRBJ1-2; length: 15; D: TRBD1; size: .; CDR3: CASSIKGTGNYGYTF; DNA: TGTGCCAGTAGTATTAAAGGGACAGGGAACTATGGCTACACCTTC
V: TRBV28; J: TRBJ1-5; length: 14; D: TRBD1; size: .; CDR3: CASSSGQGNQPQHF; DNA: TGTGCCAGCAGCTCGGGACAGGGTAATCAGCCCCAGCATTTT
V: TRBV6-6; J: TRBJ2-7; length: 14; D: .; size: .; CDR3: CASSYSRVSYEQYF; DNA: TGTGCCAGCAGTTACTCGCGAGTGTCCTACGAGCAGTACTTC
V: TRBV18; J: TRBJ2-5; length: 18; D: TRBD2; size: .; CDR3: CASSPPTLKTSAQETQYF; DNA: TGTGCCAGCTCACCACCGACTCTCAAAACTAGCGCTCAAGAGACCCAGTACTTC
V: TRBV7-2; J: TRBJ1-2; length: 15; D: TRBD1; size: .; CDR3: CASSSLRDRGHGYTF; DNA: TGTGCCAGCAGCTCACTCCGGGACAGGGGCCATGGCTACACCTTC
V: TRBV5-1; J: TRBJ1-1; length: 15; D: .; size: .; CDR3: CASSLGEGWDTEAFF; DNA: TGCGCCAGCAGCTTGGGAGAGGGTTGGGACACTGAAGCTTTCTTT
V: TRBV10-3; J: TRBJ1-1; length: 16; D: .; size: .; CDR3: CAISESARSPNTEAFF; DNA: TGTGCCATCAGTGAGTCGGCAAGATCTCCGAACACTGAAGCTTTCTTT
V: TRBV29-1; J: TRBJ2-7; length: 14; D: TRBD2; size: .; CDR3: CSVQGLADYYEQYF; DNA: TGCAGCGTTCAGGGACTAGCGGACTACTACGAGCAGTACTTC
V: TRBV11-3; J: TRBJ2-5; length: 14; D: .; size: once; CDR3: CASSLVGQQETQYF; DNA: TGTGCCAGCAGCTTAGTCGGACAGCAAGAGACCCAGTACTTC
V: TRBV7-2; J: TRBJ2-7; length: 15; D: TRBD1; size: .; CDR3: CASSVAGTALLEQYF; DNA: TGTGCCAGCAGCGTTGCCGGGACAGCCCTTTTGGAGCAGTACTTC
V: TRBV14; J: TRBJ2-3; length: 14; D: .; size: .; CDR3: CASSFRLSTDTQYF; DNA: TGTGCCAGCAGCTTTAGACTGTCCACAGATACGCAGTATTTT
V: TRBV4-2; J: TRBJ2-3; length: 16; D: .; size: .; CDR3: CASSQDIRPIQDTQYF; DNA: TGTGCCAGCAGCCAAGACATCCGTCCTATCCAAGATACGCAGTATTTT
V: TRBV11-3; J: TRBJ2-1; length: 12; D: .; size: .; CDR3: CASSLQGYEQFF; DNA: TGTGCCAGCAGCTTACAGGGGTATGAGCAGTTCTTC
V: TRBV15; J: TRBJ1-4; length: 17; D: .; size: .; CDR3: CATSRGRGRRTNEKLFF; DNA: TGTGCCACCAGCAGAGGGCGGGGAAGGAGGACTAATGAAAAACTGTTTTTT
V: TRBV11-1; J: TRBJ1-2; length: 17; D: TRBD1; size: .; CDR3: CASSLWGTGQGKNGYTF; DNA: TGTGCCAGCAGCTTATGGGGAACGGGACAGGGGAAAAATGGCTACACCTTC
V: TRBV6-5; J: TRBJ2-3; length: 13; D: TRBD2; size: .; CDR3: CASRREAADTQYF; DNA: TGTGCCAGCAGACGGGAGGCAGCAGATACGCAGTATTTT
V: TRBV11-2; J: TRBJ2-7; length: 15; D: .; size: .; CDR3: CASSYTGTPSYEQYF; DNA: TGTGCCAGCAGCTACACCGGGACACCGTCCTACGAGCAGTACTTC
V: TRBV28; J: TRBJ2-7; length: 18; D: TRBD1; size: .; CDR3: CASSLFRDRLAFSYEQYF; DNA: TGTGCCAGCAGTTTATTCCGGGACAGGCTAGCGTTCTCCTACGAGCAGTACTTC
V: TRBV30; J: TRBJ2-1; length: 15; D: TRBD2; size: .; CDR3: CAWSVGLAEDYEQFF; DNA: TGTGCCTGGAGTGTAGGACTAGCGGAAGACTATGAGCAGTTCTTC